These T cell receptor beta chains were read from a single sample in a study of blood T cell repertoires in COVID-19. Libraries were prepared by immunoSEQ multiplex PCR; TCRdb keeps only in-frame clonotypes and omits some of them. The sample carries 250,000 to 300,000 clones, over 80% recorded once. The specimen sequenced was peripheral blood. The receptors shown here come from a woman in her seventies with COVID-19, enrolled during active disease. Each CDR3 is given with its conserved first and last residue. A D gene is named only where the DNA matches it firmly. Size is stated for part of the rows, as once, few or many counts, or as a class when the clone is expanded.

v_gene,abundance,d_gene,j_gene,CDR3aa,CDR3nt
TRBV7-2,.,TRBD1,TRBJ2-7,CASSPGQSYEQYF,TGTGCCAGCAGCCCGGGACAGTCCTACGAGCAGTACTTC
TRBV7-9,.,.,TRBJ1-1,CASKKLTNTEAFF,TGTGCCAGCAAGAAGCTCACGAACACTGAAGCTTTCTTT
TRBV4-2,few,.,TRBJ2-1,CASSQDWGSGQSYNEQFF,TGTGCCAGCAGCCAAGACTGGGGGAGCGGGCAGTCCTACAATGAGCAGTTCTTC
TRBV6-1,.,TRBD1,TRBJ1-5,CASSAADRANQPQHF,TGTGCCAGCAGTGCAGCGGACAGGGCCAATCAGCCCCAGCATTTT
TRBV19,once,.,TRBJ1-5,CASSMVGIGGQPQHF,TGTGCCAGTAGTATGGTAGGCATCGGGGGTCAGCCCCAGCATTTT
TRBV30,.,.,TRBJ1-4,CAWSVRGRGDEKLFF,TGTGCCTGGAGTGTACGTGGCAGGGGAGATGAAAAACTGTTTTTT
TRBV6-4,.,TRBD2,TRBJ2-1,CASSVRLAGYNEQFF,TGTGCCAGCAGTGTGAGGCTAGCGGGTTACAATGAGCAGTTCTTC
TRBV20-1,.,.,TRBJ2-2,CSASGPQGNPDTGELFF,TGCAGTGCTAGTGGACCCCAGGGGAACCCGGACACCGGGGAGCTGTTTTTT
TRBV7-9,.,.,TRBJ1-1,CASSFGTGLGRSTEAFF,TGTGCCAGCAGCTTTGGCACGGGACTCGGGCGGAGCACTGAAGCTTTCTTT
TRBV2,.,.,TRBJ1-4,CASSEQGANEKLFF,TGTGCCAGCAGTGAACAGGGTGCTAATGAAAAACTGTTTTTT
TRBV7-3,.,.,TRBJ2-1,CASSLGAPIGNEQFF,TGTGCCAGCAGCTTAGGGGCCCCAATTGGGAATGAGCAGTTCTTC
TRBV5-6,.,.,TRBJ2-7,CASSFGRGSYEQYF,TGTGCCAGCAGCTTTGGCAGGGGCTCCTACGAGCAGTACTTC
TRBV27,.,TRBD1,TRBJ1-1,CASSLRPQGQGPYRNTEAFF,TGTGCCAGCAGTTTAAGACCCCAAGGACAGGGGCCTTATAGGAACACTGAAGCTTTCTTT
TRBV11-1,.,.,TRBJ2-7,CASSSDRKFTYEQYF,TGTGCCAGCAGCTCGGACAGAAAGTTTACCTACGAGCAGTACTTC
TRBV28,.,TRBD2,TRBJ2-1,CASSLGFSGFSYNEQFF,TGTGCCAGCAGTTTAGGGTTTAGCGGGTTCTCCTACAATGAGCAGTTCTTC
TRBV4-1,.,TRBD1,TRBJ1-2,CASSQDMGQGFGYTF,TGCGCCAGCAGCCAAGATATGGGACAGGGTTTCGGCTACACCTTC
TRBV5-4,.,.,TRBJ2-7,CASTLNRGEQYF,TGTGCCAGCACTCTCAATCGGGGAGAGCAGTACTTC
TRBV7-6,.,.,TRBJ1-1,CASSLRAGALNTEAFF,TGTGCCAGCAGCTTAAGGGCAGGGGCCTTGAACACTGAAGCTTTCTTT
TRBV7-7,.,.,TRBJ2-3,CASKDGYTDTQYF,TGTGCTAGCAAAGACGGGTACACAGATACGCAGTATTTT
TRBV19,.,.,TRBJ2-5,CASSIARGAEETQYF,TGTGCCAGTAGTATAGCCCGGGGTGCAGAAGAGACCCAGTACTTC
TRBV2,few,TRBD2,TRBJ2-2,CASSGAGTSSTGTGELFF,TGTGCCAGCAGTGGGGCCGGGACTAGCTCCACCGGCACCGGGGAGCTGTTTTTT
TRBV7-8,.,TRBD1,TRBJ1-6,CASSFGTGKSPLHF,TGTGCCAGCAGCTTCGGGACAGGGAAATCACCCCTCCACTTT
TRBV6-5,.,.,TRBJ2-7,CASTGSYEQYF,TGTGCCAGCACCGGGTCCTACGAGCAGTACTTC
TRBV5-1,.,TRBD1,TRBJ2-2,CASSPGQLNTGELFF,TGCGCCAGCAGTCCGGGACAGCTAAACACCGGGGAGCTGTTTTTT
TRBV19,.,TRBD1,TRBJ1-2,CASSISGTGVRVGYTF,TGTGCCAGTAGTATTTCCGGGACAGGGGTTCGAGTGGGCTACACCTTC
TRBV7-9,.,TRBD1,TRBJ1-2,CASSDRDRGPYGYTF,TGTGCCAGCAGCGACCGGGACAGGGGGCCCTATGGCTACACCTTC
TRBV30,once,.,TRBJ1-1,CAWSARRSMNTEAFF,TGTGCCTGGAGTGCCCGACGGAGCATGAACACTGAAGCTTTCTTT
TRBV7-9,.,TRBD2,TRBJ2-7,CASSLEISGNIYEQYF,TGTGCCAGCAGCTTAGAGATTAGCGGGAATATCTACGAGCAGTACTTC
TRBV6-5,.,.,TRBJ2-1,CASSYEGAPTNEQFF,TGTGCCAGCAGTTACGAGGGAGCACCTACCAATGAGCAGTTCTTC
TRBV24-1,.,TRBD1,TRBJ2-7,CATSGSSQGAYEQYF,TGTGCCACCAGTGGCTCATCACAGGGGGCCTACGAGCAGTACTTC
TRBV5-4,.,.,TRBJ1-1,CASSSLQGTEAFF,TGTGCCAGCAGCTCTCTACAGGGAACTGAAGCTTTCTTT
TRBV5-1,.,.,TRBJ2-7,CASSLADRSYEQYF,TGCGCCAGCAGCTTGGCCGACAGATCCTACGAGCAGTACTTC
TRBV15,.,.,TRBJ2-3,CATSRGTGSDTQYF,TGTGCCACCAGCAGGGGAACAGGGTCCGATACGCAGTATTTT
TRBV27,.,.,TRBJ1-1,CASSPSHYRRNTEAFF,TGTGCCAGCAGCCCCTCCCATTACCGGAGGAACACTGAAGCTTTCTTT